This T cell receptor beta chain was captured in a study of control samples from healthy donors and cancer patients. Notes on this clone: Within the sample, other DNA sequences also encode this same CDR3.

Profiling relied on immunoSEQ multiplex PCR, and the TCRdb table lists in-frame clones only, not all of them. The sample carries tens of thousands of clones, about 88% recorded once. The CDR3 consists of 15 residues. J gave up 5 bases and V 2 bases, and 3 bases lay outside the gene matches. Germline CDR1 and CDR2: MNHEY and SVGAGI. Sequences were obtained from blood. V usage is TRBV6-5 and J usage is TRBJ1-6; 7 bases align to TRBD1. The clonotype comes from a woman aged 70 to 79 in good health. The chain's CDR3 is CASSYGTGDNSPLHF. In nucleotides, the CDR3 is TGTGCCAGCAGTTACGGTACAGGGGATAATTCACCCCTCCACTTT.